This TCR beta chain originates from a study of T cells in Graves' hyperthyroidism and ophthalmopathy. Whole-study context: Upon initial diagnosis and before any treatment, peripheral blood was collected. Overall study results and limits: From stable hyperthyroidism, ophthalmopathy was set apart by a 13 V-J model.

Amplified regions were TCR beta CDR3 sequences from RNA transcripts. TCR CDR3 underwent first-round RT-PCR with the HTBI primer set. From the multiplex PCR reads, TCRdb called clonotypes with MiXCR, one entry per CDR3 protein. The sample carries around 500,000 distinct CDR3 sequences, approximately 15% recorded once. Absent ophthalmopathy progression within 18 months defined stable Graves' hyperthyroidism. This CDR3 is 12 amino acids long. V shed 3 bases and J shed 10 bases, with 10 bases lying between them. Remarks on this clonotype: Its antigen is unidentified.

Sequencing was carried out using blood. The origin of this receptor is a woman younger than 35 with Graves' hyperthyroidism. The J gene is TRBJ2-1, the V gene TRBV12-3 or TRBV12-4, with D hard to call. The chain's CDR3 is CASSLVGWEQFF. CDR3 nucleotides: TGTGCCAGCAGTTTGGTGGGTTGGGAGCAGTTCTTC.